This passage covers 4 T cell receptor beta chains from one sample sequenced in a study of cytomegalovirus exposure and HLA in healthy donors. Use of 60 Vbeta and 13 Jbeta primers characterized the PCR. Profiled with immunoSEQ multiplex PCR; TCRdb holds only in-frame clones, not every one. The sample yields under 150,000 clones, around 72% seen once. Material for sequencing was PBMCs. The origin of the receptors is a woman in her forties in good health and CMV-seronegative.

The rearrangement links TRBV11-2 to TRBJ1-1, with 7 bases matching TRBD1. Germline CDR1 is SGHAT and CDR2 is FQNNGV. CDR3 size: 12 residues. After removal of 1 base from V and 9 bases from J, the junction contained 2 bases not matched to a gene. This CDR3 is CASSLGQGKAFF. CDR3 in DNA: TGTGCCAGCAGCTTAGGACAGGGTAAAGCTTTCTTT.

The rearrangement links TRBV30 to TRBJ2-5; D not resolved. The J call could be wrong; TRBJ2-7 is a better fit for the DNA end. Per germline, CDR1 GTSNPN and CDR2 SVGIG (reference sequence). The CDR3 length is 11 residues. The DNA of the CDR3 is TGTGCCTGCGGAGTGCTCTACGAGCAGTACTTC. It is translated as CACGVLYEQYF.

The gene calls are TRBV5-5 and TRBJ2-1; 7 positions agree with TRBD1. The CDR3 extends over 12 amino acids. Germline V gene data show CDR1 as SGHKS and CDR2 as YYEKEE (reference sequence). V gave up 4 bases and J gave up 6 bases; unmatched junction bases: 1. The CDR3 loop is CASSDRANEQFF. The CDR3 DNA follows: TGTGCCAGCAGCGACAGGGCCAATGAGCAGTTCTTC. The full variable domain, its missing parts supplied by reference TRBV5-5 and TRBJ2-1, is DAGVTQSPTHLIKTRGQQVTLRCSPISGHKSVSWYQQVLGQGPQFIFQYYEKEERGRGNFPDRFSARQFPNYSSELNVNALLLGDSALYLCASSDRANEQFFGPGTRLTVL.

The rearrangement uses TRBV5-8 and TRBJ2-7; 9 positions match TRBD2. Trimming cost V 4 bases and J 1 base; bases outside gene matches: 12. CDR1 and CDR2 from the germline V gene are SGHTS and YDEGEE. This CDR3 has 17 amino acids. CDR3 sequence reads: CASSPAMTSGPSYEQYF. The CDR3 DNA follows: TGTGCCAGCAGCCCGGCGATGACTAGCGGACCGTCCTACGAGCAGTACTTC. The complete variable domain, with remaining parts taken from reference TRBV5-8 and TRBJ2-7, reads EAGVTQSPTHLIKTRGQQATLRCSPISGHTSVYWYQQALGLGLQFLLWYDEGEERNRGNFPPRFSGRQFPNYSSELNVNALELEDSALYLCASSPAMTSGPSYEQYFGPGTRLTVT.